One sample yielded the 3 T cell receptor beta chains listed below, sequenced in a study of CD8 T cells in ankylosing spondylitis. Regarding the study as a whole: Seemingly distinctive of ankylosing spondylitis blood was a TCR beta motif formed by eight highly homologous variants.

TCRdb re-called the 5' RACE reads with MiXCR, one entry per CDR3 protein. The table has 700,000 to 1,000,000 distinct CDR3 sequences, 12% seen once. The antigens for these receptors are not known. Sequences were obtained from blood, either unsorted or a sorted T cell fraction (not recorded which). These receptors were obtained from a male donor with ankylosing spondylitis.

This clonotype was observed a few times. The CDR3 DNA is TGCAGTGTTGAGGGACAACGGAGCAATCAGCCCCAGCATTTT. Translation: CSVEGQRSNQPQHF. The chain is built from TRBV20-1 and TRBJ1-5; TRBD1 might be the D (6 bases). The germline gives CDR1 DFQATT, CDR2 SNEGSKA (reference sequence). V gave up 7 bases and J gave up 1 base, with 14 bases separating them. This CDR3 region has 14 residues.

This clonotype was seen a handful of times. The CDR3 loop is CATSDWKQETQYF. The DNA of the CDR3 is TGTGCCACCAGTGATTGGAAACAAGAGACCCAGTACTTC. The genes are TRBV24-1 and TRBJ2-5; D is unresolved. This CDR3 contains 13 residues. With 2 bases removed from V and 2 bases from J, the gap between germline ends came to 5 bases. CDR1 is KGHDR, CDR2 SFDVKD, per germline.

This chain connects TRBV4-1 to TRBJ2-3; D not certain. The germline V gene has CDR1 MGHRA and CDR2 YSYEKL. V was clipped by 3 bases and J by 2 bases, with 9 bases between them. The CDR3 is 14 residues long. CDR3: CASSHPGPTDTQYF. CDR3 DNA sequence: TGCGCCAGCAGCCACCCCGGGCCCACAGATACGCAGTATTTT.